The 19 T cell receptor beta chains in this list originate from one sample, sequenced in a study of tumor-infiltrating lymphocytes in primary liver carcinoma. Reverse transcription of roughly 480 ng total RNA with a constant-region primer produced TCR beta cDNA. Libraries of TCR beta came from three nested multiplex PCR rounds with slightly modified ARM-PCR. The two initial PCR rounds, around 11 cycles each, used TRBV1-TRBV30 forward and C-beta reverse primers. TCRdb re-called the multiplex PCR reads with MiXCR, one entry per CDR3 protein. This sample carries about 54,000 distinct CDR3 sequences, about three quarters of them seen once, and the ten largest clones take about 25%. Unsorted bulk tissue, roughly 20-34 mg of it, served as the source for co-extraction of RNA and DNA. Input material: liver tumor tissue from sampling region 2. Subset in this sample: tumor region T2, inferior pole. Receptor source: a man in his forties or fifties with primary liver carcinoma and hepatitis B virus infection.

The genes are TRBV12-3 or TRBV12-4 and TRBJ2-7; the match to TRBD2 covers 9 bases. CDR3 length: 16 residues. With 11 bases clipped from V and 3 bases from J, the junction kept 17 bases outside the gene matches. This chain's CDR3 is CACEPGLAGSYYEQYF. CDR3 bases: TGTGCCTGCGAACCGGGACTAGCTGGCAGCTACTACGAGCAGTACTTC.

On this clonotype: With a much larger clone just one base away, this may be a read error. CDR3 protein: CASSLGTGSGEAFF. In DNA, the CDR3 is TGTGCCAGCAGCTTAGGGACAGGGAGCGGTGAAGCTTTCTTT. V is TRBV7-9 and J is TRBJ1-1, with TRBD1 identical over 8 bases. V lost 1 base, J lost 7 bases, and 5 bases stayed unmatched. The length of the CDR3 is 14 residues. The germline V gene has CDR1 SEHNR and CDR2 FQNEAQ (reference sequence). The variable domain in full, with the rest retrieved from reference TRBV7-9 and TRBJ1-1, is DTGVSQNPRHKITKRGQNVTFRCDPISEHNRLYWYRQTLGQGPEFLTYFQNEAQLEKSRLLSDRFSAERPKGSFSTLEIQRTEQGDSAMYLCASSLGTGSGEAFFGQGTRLTVV.

This clonotype was seen ten or more times. The rearrangement links TRBV30 to TRBJ2-3; a weak D match, TRBD2 (6 bases). The ends were cut back, 6 bases at V and 1 base at J, with 11 bases in the middle. The CDR3 contains 13 residues. Germline values: CDR1 GTSNPN, CDR2 SVGIG (reference sequence). This chain's CDR3 is CACIPGGTDTQYF. DNA of the CDR3: TGTGCCTGTATACCGGGGGGCACAGATACGCAGTATTTT.

Note on this clonotype: An end of the junction does not agree with germline; a read error may underlie this. The chain combines TRBV11-1 with TRBJ2-4, with 13 bases matching TRBD2. The CDR3 sequence is 17 residues long. The germline CDR1 and CDR2 sequences are SGHAT and FQDESV (reference sequence). The DNA of the CDR3 is TGTGCCAGCAGCTTTCCTGGGACTAGCGGGACCAATAACATTCAGTACTTC. This encodes CASSFPGTSGTNNIQYF.

In this sample, this clonotype is medium-sized. The chain couples TRBV11-1 to TRBJ2-7; no clear D. CDR3 length equals 14 residues. V was clipped by 3 bases and J by 0 bases, with 9 bases between them. Germline V gives CDR1 SGHAT, CDR2 FQDESV (reference sequence). Written as DNA, the CDR3 is TGTGCCAGCAGCTTGGGGTTATCCTCCTACGAGCAGTACTTC. Protein product: CASSLGLSSYEQYF.

Here the CDR3 DNA reads TGTACTAGCAGCATCGACCCGGCGGGACAGGGAAGCTACGAGCAGTACTTC. This codes for CTSSIDPAGQGSYEQYF. The chain is built from TRBV11-2 and TRBJ2-7; TRBD1 matches 9 bases. This CDR3 spans 17 amino acids. Germline values: CDR1 SGHAT, CDR2 FQNNGV.

With respect to this clonotype: Possible read error: a much larger clone is one base away. The J gene is TRBJ2-3, the V gene TRBV7-9; no clear D gene. V was cut by 1 base and J by 5 bases, with 7 bases left in between. The CDR3 runs 13 residues. The germline gives CDR1 SEHNR, CDR2 FQNEAQ (reference sequence). The CDR3 sequence is CASSLGGKDTQYF. The CDR3 DNA sequence: TGTGCCAGCAGCTTAGGGGGAAAAGATACGCAGTATTTT.

As for this clonotype: The junction shows a germline mismatch at one end, possibly a read error. The V gene is TRBV10-2, the J gene TRBJ2-5; a weak D match, TRBD2 (5 bases). The CDR3 length is 15 residues. Per germline, CDR1 WSHSY and CDR2 SAAADI. The CDR3 nucleotides are TGCGCTAGCAATGAAGGACTGCCCATCCAAGAGACCCAGTACTTC. Residues: CASNEGLPIQETQYF.

This clonotype qualifies as medium-sized. The V call is TRBV6-1, the J call TRBJ1-2, with 7 bases aligning to TRBD1. Germline loops: CDR1 MNHNS, CDR2 SASEGT. The CDR3 extends over 15 amino acids. The ends lost 6 bases at V and 3 bases at J; junction bases unmatched: 10. The CDR3: CASSMAGGIDYGYTF. For the CDR3, the DNA is TGTGCCAGCAGCATGGCAGGGGGTATTGACTATGGCTACACCTTC.

This clonotype was seen once. At one of its ends the junction is not consistent with the germline gene, which may arise from a read error. The chain uses TRBV6-5 and TRBJ2-5; TRBD2 matches 10 bases. Per germline, CDR1 MNHEY and CDR2 SVGAGI. The CDR3 has 15 residues. The CDR3 nucleotides are TGTGCCATCAGTCACCAGGCTAGCGGGAGTGAGACCCAGTACTTC. Its translation is CAISHQASGSETQYF.

Concerning this clonotype: Given the absence of the conserved phenylalanine or tryptophan at the CDR3 end, a read error is likely. This chain uses TRBV6-2 or TRBV6-3 with TRBJ1-5, with 8 bases identical to TRBD1. Trimming removed 2 bases from V and 5 bases from J; junction bases left unmatched: 5. This CDR3 region has 15 residues. Germline CDR1 reads MNHEY; CDR2 reads SVGEGT. This CDR3 reads CASSYRSGGYQPQHL. CDR3 in DNA: TGTGCCAGCAGTTACCGCTCAGGGGGCTATCAGCCCCAGCATCTT.

The gene calls are TRBV6-5 and TRBJ2-2; D not certain. This CDR3 comprises 15 residues. V lost 2 bases to trimming and J lost 10 bases, with 17 bases between them. CDR1 and CDR2 from the germline V gene are MNHEY and SVGAGI. The CDR3, as DNA: TGTGCCAGCAGTTACGCAATGGACGGCACAGTGGAGCTGTTTTTT. As protein: CASSYAMDGTVELFF.

About this clonotype itself: One end of the junction varies from germline; a read error may be responsible. This sequence joins TRBV4-1 and TRBJ2-1; TRBD2 aligns across 9 bases. Germline V lookup: CDR1 MGHRA, CDR2 YSYEKL. CDR3 length equals 12 residues. The CDR3 DNA sequence: TGCACCAGCAGCCAAGCGGGAGGTGTGCAGTCCTTC. Protein product: CTSSQAGGVQSF.

The V and J genes are TRBV20-1 and TRBJ1-4; 9 bases map to TRBD1. This CDR3 has 13 residues. Germline trimming cut 0 bases from V and 8 bases from J; bases unmatched to any gene: 1. CDR1 is DFQATT, CDR2 SNEGSKA, per germline (reference sequence). The CDR3 protein is CSARDTGGEKLFF. In DNA form, the CDR3 reads TGCAGTGCTAGAGATACAGGGGGCGAAAAACTGTTTTTT.

Concerning this clonotype itself: One end of the junction varies from germline; a read error may be responsible. This chain links TRBV4-2 with TRBJ2-2; tentatively, D is TRBD2 (5 bases). The CDR3 runs to 12 residues. Germline loops: CDR1 LGHNA, CDR2 YNFKEQ. Written as DNA, the CDR3 is TGCGCCAGCAGCCCAGACACCGGGGAGATGTTTTTT. Its translation: CASSPDTGEMFF.

Of note for this clonotype: Germline is not matched at one junction end, which may reflect a read error. CDR3 region: CNVDQGKGEKLFF. CDR3 sequence (DNA): TGCAACGTTGACCAGGGGAAGGGTGAAAAACTGTTTTTT. The chain is built from TRBV29-1 and TRBJ1-4, with D possibly TRBD1 on 6 matching bases. In germline, CDR1 is SQVTM, CDR2 ANQGSEA. The CDR3 has 13 residues.

On this clonotype itself: A much larger clone differs from this one at a single base, so this may be a read error. The gene calls are TRBV13 and TRBJ2-7; TRBD2 is a possible D gene (5 bases). Trimming shortened V by 4 bases and J by 5 bases, and 12 bases separated the two germline ends. Germline V gene data show CDR1 as PRHDT and CDR2 as FYEKMQ (reference sequence). The CDR3 runs 13 residues. The CDR3 loop reads CASSSGIFNEQYF. The CDR3 bases are TGTGCCAGCAGCTCCGGGATATTCAACGAGCAGTACTTC. Drawing the rest from reference TRBV13 and TRBJ2-7, the complete variable domain is AAGVIQSPRHLIKEKRETATLKCYPIPRHDTVYWYQQGPGQDPQFLISFYEKMQSDKGSIPDRFSAQQFSDYHSELNMSSLELGDSALYFCASSSGIFNEQYFGPGTRLTVT.

CDR3 DNA: TGTGCCAGCAGTCCACAGGAGGGGAGAGCGAACACCGGGGAGCTGTTTTTT. It encodes CASSPQEGRANTGELFF. The genes are TRBV6-5 and TRBJ2-2; TRBD2 is a possible D gene (6 bases). Trimming cost V 5 bases and J 0 bases, with 16 bases left between them. Germline V gene lookup returns CDR1 MNHEY and CDR2 SVGAGI. CDR3 size: 17 residues.

Regarding this clonotype: The CDR3 does not end in the conserved phenylalanine or tryptophan, so this is likely a read error. Because the CDR3's place on the DNA is in doubt, the DNA is left out and the CDR3 is given as listed by TCRdb. The chain is built from TRBV5-1 and TRBJ2-5; TRBD2, the table's D call, was not compared with the DNA. The CDR3 totals 14 residues, both ends included. CDR1 and CDR2 (germline): SGHRS, YFSETQ. The CDR3 sequence: CASCFGLAGETRYL.